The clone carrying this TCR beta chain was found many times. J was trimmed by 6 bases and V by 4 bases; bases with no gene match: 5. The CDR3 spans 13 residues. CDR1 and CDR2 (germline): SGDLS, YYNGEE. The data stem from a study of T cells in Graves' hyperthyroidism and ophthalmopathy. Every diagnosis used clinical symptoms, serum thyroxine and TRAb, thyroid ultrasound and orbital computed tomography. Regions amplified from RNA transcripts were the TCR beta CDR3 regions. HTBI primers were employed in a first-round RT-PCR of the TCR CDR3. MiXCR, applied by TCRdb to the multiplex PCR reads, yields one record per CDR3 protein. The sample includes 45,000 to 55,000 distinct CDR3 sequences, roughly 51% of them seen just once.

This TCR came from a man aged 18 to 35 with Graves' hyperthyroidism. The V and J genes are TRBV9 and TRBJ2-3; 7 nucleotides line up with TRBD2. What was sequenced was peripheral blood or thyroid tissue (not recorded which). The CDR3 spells CASSPTSVDTQYF. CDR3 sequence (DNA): TGTGCCAGCAGCCCAACTAGCGTGGATACGCAGTATTTT.